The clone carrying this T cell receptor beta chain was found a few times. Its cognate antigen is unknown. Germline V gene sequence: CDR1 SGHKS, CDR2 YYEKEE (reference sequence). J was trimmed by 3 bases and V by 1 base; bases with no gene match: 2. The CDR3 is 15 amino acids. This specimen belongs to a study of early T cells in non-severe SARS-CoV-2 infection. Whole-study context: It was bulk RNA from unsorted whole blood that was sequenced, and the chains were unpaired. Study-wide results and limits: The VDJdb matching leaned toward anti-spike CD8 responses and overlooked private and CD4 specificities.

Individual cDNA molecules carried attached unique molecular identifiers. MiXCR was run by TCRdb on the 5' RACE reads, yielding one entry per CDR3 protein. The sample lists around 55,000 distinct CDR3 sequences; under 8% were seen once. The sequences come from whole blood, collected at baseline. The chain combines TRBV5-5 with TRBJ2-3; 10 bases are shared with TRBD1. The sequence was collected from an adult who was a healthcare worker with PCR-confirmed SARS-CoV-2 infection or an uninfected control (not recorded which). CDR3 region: CASSLWGQGTDTQYF. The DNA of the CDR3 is TGTGCCAGCAGCTTGTGGGGACAGGGGACAGATACGCAGTATTTT.